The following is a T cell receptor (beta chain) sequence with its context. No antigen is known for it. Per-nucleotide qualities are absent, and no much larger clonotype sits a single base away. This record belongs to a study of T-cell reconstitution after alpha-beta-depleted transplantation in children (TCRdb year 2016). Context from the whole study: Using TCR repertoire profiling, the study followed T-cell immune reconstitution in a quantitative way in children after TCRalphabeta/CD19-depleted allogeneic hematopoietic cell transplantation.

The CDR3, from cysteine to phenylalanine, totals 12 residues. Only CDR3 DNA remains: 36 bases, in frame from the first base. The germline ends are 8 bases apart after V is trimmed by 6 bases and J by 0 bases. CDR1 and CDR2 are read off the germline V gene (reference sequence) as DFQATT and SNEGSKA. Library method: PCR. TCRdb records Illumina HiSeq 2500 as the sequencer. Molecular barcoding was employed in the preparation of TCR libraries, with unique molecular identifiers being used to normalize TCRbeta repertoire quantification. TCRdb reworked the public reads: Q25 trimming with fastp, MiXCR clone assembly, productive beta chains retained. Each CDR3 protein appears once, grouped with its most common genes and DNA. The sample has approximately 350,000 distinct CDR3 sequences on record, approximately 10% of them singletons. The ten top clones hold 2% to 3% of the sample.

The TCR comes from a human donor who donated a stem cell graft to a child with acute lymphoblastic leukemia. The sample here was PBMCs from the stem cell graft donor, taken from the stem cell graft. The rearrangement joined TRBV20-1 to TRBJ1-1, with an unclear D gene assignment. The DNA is TGCAGTGCGAGGAATCTGAACACTGAAGCTTTCTTT. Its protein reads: CSARNLNTEAFF.